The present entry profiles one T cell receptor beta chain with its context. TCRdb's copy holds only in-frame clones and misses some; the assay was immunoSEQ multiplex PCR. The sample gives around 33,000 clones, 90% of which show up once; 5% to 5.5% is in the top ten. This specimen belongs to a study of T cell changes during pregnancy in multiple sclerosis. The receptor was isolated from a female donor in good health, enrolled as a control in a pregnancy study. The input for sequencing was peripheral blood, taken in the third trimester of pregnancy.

CDR3 in amino acids: CASSKVPGLATEAFF. In DNA form, the CDR3 reads TGTGCCAGTAGTAAGGTCCCGGGATTGGCCACTGAAGCTTTCTTT. The chain links TRBV19 to TRBJ1-1, with no clear D. CDR1 and CDR2 from the germline V gene are LNHDA and SQIVND (reference sequence). This CDR3 region has 15 residues. The V end was cut by 4 bases, the J end by 4 bases, with 16 bases between.